The present T cell receptor (beta chain) was sequenced within a study of T cells in tuberculosis. V was cut by 6 bases and J by 1 base, with 9 bases left in between. The CDR3 is 14 amino acids. The germline V gene has CDR1 SGHAT and CDR2 FQDESV (reference sequence). Repertoires were generated with immunoSEQ multiplex PCR, while TCRdb's copy carries only in-frame clones and drops some. The data contain some 90,000 clones, about nine tenths of them singletons. Cells were sorted from thawed PBMC rested overnight and stained with GMM-loaded CD1B tetramer, viability dye and anti-CD3. The lipid loaded on the CD1B tetramers was C32 glucose monomycolate from Rhodococcus equi.

The chain uses TRBV11-1 and TRBJ2-2, with a tentative D call TRBD1 (5 bases). The sequenced material came from CD1b-GMM tetramer-negative cells sorted from PBMCs. This sequence originates from an adult woman with latent tuberculosis. CDR3 amino acids: CASRRTGNTGELFF. DNA of the CDR3: TGTGCCAGCAGACGAACAGGGAACACCGGGGAGCTGTTTTTT.